The 23 T cell receptor beta chains below were found in one sample sequenced in a study of blood T cell repertoires in COVID-19. The data were produced by immunoSEQ multiplex PCR, yet TCRdb's version contains in-frame clones alone and is incomplete. The table records about 210,000 clones, about 90% of them present only once. Sequenced: PBMCs or T cells enriched from blood (not recorded which). The source is a man aged 25 to 45 who had recovered from COVID-19.

The chain links TRBV10-3 to TRBJ1-2; TRBD1 matches at 9 bases. V trimming: 2 bases; J trimming: 5 bases; junction bases outside the gene matches: 3. Germline-derived CDR1 and CDR2 are ENHRY and SYGVKD. CDR3 length equals 14 residues. CDR3 DNA: TGTGCCATCAGTGAGGGGACAGGGTCATATGGCTACACCTTC. This gives the protein CAISEGTGSYGYTF.

This clone has a single count. This chain uses TRBV27 with TRBJ1-1; weak D call: TRBD1 (6 bases). The CDR3 totals 18 residues. Germline V gene sequence: CDR1 MNHEY, CDR2 SMNVEV (reference sequence). V dropped 7 bases and J dropped 1 base, with 25 bases sitting between them. In DNA, the CDR3 is TGTGCCAGCATCCCAAGGGGGGGCAGAACGTTGCGGAACACTGAAGCTTTCTTT. This sequence encodes CASIPRGGRTLRNTEAFF.

The J gene is TRBJ2-7, the V gene TRBV29-1, with D maybe TRBD1 (6 bases). From germline, CDR1 is SQVTM and CDR2 ANQGSEA. The CDR3 covers 15 residues. The ends were cut back, 0 bases at V and 1 base at J, with 13 bases in the middle. The CDR3 DNA reads TGCAGCGTTGAAGAACGAAACAGGGTTTCCTACGAGCAGTACTTC. Its translation: CSVEERNRVSYEQYF.

The CDR3 region is CAWIIPDRLYGYTF. Written as DNA, the CDR3 is TGTGCCTGGATTATCCCGGACAGACTCTATGGCTACACCTTC. The J gene is TRBJ1-2, the V gene TRBV30; the D gene is possibly TRBD1 (6 bases). The germline gives CDR1 GTSNPN, CDR2 SVGIG (reference sequence). CDR3 length equals 14 residues. Deletions cut 4 bases from V and 4 bases from J, with 16 bases between.

The chain carries TRBV14 and TRBJ1-2, with 9 bases lining up with TRBD1. Looked up from germline, CDR1 is SGHDN and CDR2 is FVKESK. V shed 4 bases, J shed 7 bases, and the junction held 4 bases outside the gene matches. The CDR3 is 13 residues long. The DNA of the CDR3 is TGTGCCAGCAGCCCAGGACAGGGGAGTGGCTACACCTTC. Amino acid sequence: CASSPGQGSGYTF. Drawing the rest from reference TRBV14 and TRBJ1-2, the complete variable domain is EAGVTQFPSHSVIEKGQTVTLRCDPISGHDNLYWYRRVMGKEIKFLLHFVKESKQDESGMPNNRFLAERTGGTYSTLKVQPAELEDSGVYFCASSPGQGSGYTFGSGTRLTVV.

This clone turned up a few times. This chain uses TRBV11-2 with TRBJ2-2; 8 bases agree with TRBD1. This CDR3 is 18 amino acids long. The trim removed 1 base at V and 5 bases at J, leaving 12 bases unmatched. Germline V lookup: CDR1 SGHAT, CDR2 FQNNGV. CDR3 residues: CASSLGRQGAARTGELFF. The CDR3 DNA reads TGTGCCAGCAGCTTAGGGAGGCAGGGGGCTGCGAGAACCGGGGAGCTGTTTTTT.

The V and J genes are TRBV7-8 and TRBJ2-5, with D perhaps matching TRBD1 (6 bases). Germline V gives CDR1 SGHVS, CDR2 FQNEAQ. V lost 5 bases and J 2 bases, leaving 21 bases between the germline ends. This CDR3 is 17 amino acids long. The chain's CDR3 is CASSHAPRPGQQETQYF. CDR3 sequence (DNA): TGTGCCAGCAGCCACGCCCCGAGACCTGGACAGCAAGAGACCCAGTACTTC.

This clone was detected a few times. The chain combines TRBV7-9 with TRBJ2-1, with D perhaps matching TRBD2 (5 bases). Germline V lookup: CDR1 SEHNR, CDR2 FQNEAQ (reference sequence). The CDR3 loop spans 15 amino acids. Trimming pared 3 bases from V and 5 bases from J, leaving 14 bases between. The CDR3 spells CASSLIREADNEQFF. CDR3 nucleotide sequence: TGTGCCAGCAGCTTGATCCGGGAAGCGGACAATGAGCAGTTCTTC.

In this sample, this clone turned up a few times. The chain is built from TRBV9 and TRBJ2-1, with TRBD2 as a possible D gene (6 bases). CDR3 length equals 16 residues. Trimming left V 2 bases short and J 0 bases short, with 12 bases between. Per the germline V gene, CDR1 is SGDLS and CDR2 is YYNGEE. CDR3: CASSVGREHSYNEQFF. The CDR3 DNA follows: TGTGCCAGCAGCGTTGGCCGGGAGCACTCCTACAATGAGCAGTTCTTC. The full variable domain, completed using reference TRBV9 and TRBJ2-1, is DSGVTQTPKHLITATGQRVTLRCSPRSGDLSVYWYQQSLDQGLQFLIQYYNGEERAKGNILERFSAQQFPDLHSELNLSSLELGDSALYFCASSVGREHSYNEQFFGPGTRLTVL.

This CDR3 reads CASSVTDNYGYTF. Here the CDR3 DNA reads TGTGCCAGCAGCGTAACAGATAACTATGGCTACACCTTC. V and J are TRBV5-5 and TRBJ1-2, with D unclear. The CDR3 has 13 amino acids. V was cut by 4 bases and J by 1 base, with 8 bases left in between. Germline V lookup: CDR1 SGHKS, CDR2 YYEKEE (reference sequence).

This clone came up once. The chain is built from TRBV11-2 and TRBJ2-7; D might be TRBD2 (6 bases). This CDR3 has 16 amino acids. Germline CDR1 SGHAT, CDR2 FQNNGV. The V and J ends lost 3 bases and 4 bases respectively, with 19 bases between them. CDR3 in amino acids: CASSFVRGERYYEQYF. The CDR3 DNA follows: TGTGCCAGCAGCTTTGTCCGCGGGGAACGGTATTACGAGCAGTACTTC. Looking up the rest from reference TRBV11-2 and TRBJ2-7 gives the full variable domain: EAGVAQSPRYKIIEKRQSVAFWCNPISGHATLYWYQQILGQGPKLLIQFQNNGVVDDSQLPKDRFSAERLKGVDSTLKIQPAKLEDSAVYLCASSFVRGERYYEQYFGPGTRLTVT.

This clone was counted only a few times. V and J are TRBV4-1 and TRBJ1-1, with 10 bases aligning to TRBD1. The CDR3 sequence is 16 residues long. Germline V gene lookup returns CDR1 MGHRA and CDR2 YSYEKL. V shed 1 base and J 1 base; nucleotides not matched to a gene: 3. CDR3 residues: CASSQVDRGRNTEAFF. The CDR3 DNA follows: TGCGCCAGCAGCCAAGTTGACAGGGGGCGGAACACTGAAGCTTTCTTT.

This chain uses TRBV5-1 with TRBJ2-1, with 11 bases matching TRBD1. V trimming: 0 bases; J trimming: 4 bases; junction bases outside the gene matches: 3. This CDR3 spans 16 amino acids. Germline CDR1 and CDR2: SGHRS and YFSETQ. The CDR3 DNA reads TGCGCCAGCAGCTTGGAGGGACAGGGGGTTTACAATGAGCAGTTCTTC. Its translation: CASSLEGQGVYNEQFF.

This clone was seen once. The chain is built from TRBV7-2 and TRBJ2-7; 8 bases match TRBD1. Germline loops: CDR1 SGHTA, CDR2 FQGNSA. V trimming: 2 bases; J trimming: 4 bases; junction bases outside the gene matches: 1. The CDR3 is 13 residues long. CDR3 nucleotides: TGTGCCAGCAGCTTAAGGACAGGGTACGAGCAGTACTTC. This translates into CASSLRTGYEQYF.

The chain couples TRBV11-2 to TRBJ1-1, with no clear D. Germline V gene sequence: CDR1 SGHAT, CDR2 FQNNGV. V was pared by 5 bases and J by 5 bases, with 12 bases between. The CDR3 runs 13 residues. The DNA of the CDR3 is TGTGCCAGCAGCCCCGACGGGAGGACTGAAGCTTTCTTT. Translation gives CASSPDGRTEAFF.

This clone was counted a single time. The DNA for the CDR3 is TGCAGTGCCCCGGGACAGGGTGGCTACACCTTC. It yields the protein CSAPGQGGYTF. The V gene is TRBV20-1, the J gene TRBJ1-2; the match to TRBD1 covers 9 bases. J gave up 7 bases and V 6 bases, and 3 bases lay outside the gene matches. The germline V gene has CDR1 DFQATT and CDR2 SNEGSKA (reference sequence). The CDR3 runs to 11 residues.

The chain carries TRBV6-5 and TRBJ2-5, with D possibly TRBD1 on 8 matching bases. Looked up from germline, CDR1 is MNHEY and CDR2 is SVGAGI. V was pared by 4 bases and J by 4 bases, with 16 bases between. The CDR3 has 15 residues. The CDR3 region is CASSLGQGGLETQYF. CDR3 nucleotide sequence: TGTGCCAGCAGTTTAGGACAGGGAGGGTTAGAGACCCAGTACTTC.

The chain combines TRBV2 with TRBJ1-5; D is perhaps TRBD1 (5 bases). Germline loops: CDR1 SNHLY, CDR2 FYNNEI. The CDR3 is 15 residues long. Trimming took off 2 bases at V and 6 bases at J, with 14 bases between the two ends. The CDR3 loop reads CASSEFEGVGQPQHF. The DNA for the CDR3 is TGTGCCAGCAGTGAATTTGAAGGGGTCGGTCAGCCCCAGCATTTT.

The chain couples TRBV7-6 to TRBJ2-2; a possible D gene is TRBD2 (7 bases). V shed 5 bases and J shed 2 bases, with 33 bases lying between them. This CDR3 spans 22 amino acids. Germline V gene lookup returns CDR1 SGHVS and CDR2 FNYEAQ. CDR3 sequence (DNA): TGTGCCAGCAGCCAAACCAAGTCCGGGACATCGCGGGGGACCGCAAACACCGGGGAGCTGTTTTTT. Translated, it gives CASSQTKSGTSRGTANTGELFF. The variable domain in full, with the rest retrieved from reference TRBV7-6 and TRBJ2-2, is GAGVSQSPRYKVTKRGQDVALRCDPISGHVSLYWYRQALGQGPEFLTYFNYEAQQDKSGLPNDRFSAERPEGSISTLTIQRTEQRDSAMYRCASSQTKSGTSRGTANTGELFFGEGSRLTVL.

V is TRBV18 and J is TRBJ2-5; D is uncertain. Germline-derived CDR1 and CDR2 are KGHSH and LQKENI. The V end was cut by 3 bases, the J end by 5 bases, with 10 bases between. This CDR3 contains 13 residues. The CDR3 reads CASSPSPSETQYF. The CDR3 nucleotides read TGTGCCAGCTCACCGAGTCCATCGGAGACCCAGTACTTC. Looking up the rest from reference TRBV18 and TRBJ2-5 gives the full variable domain: NAGVMQNPRHLVRRRGQEARLRCSPMKGHSHVYWYRQLPEEGLKFMVYLQKENIIDESGMPKERFSAEFPKEGPSILRIQQVVRGDSAAYFCASSPSPSETQYFGPGTRLLVL.

This chain links TRBV7-9 with TRBJ1-5, with D unresolved. The germline CDR1 and CDR2 sequences are SEHNR and FQNEAQ (reference sequence). V gave up 5 bases and J gave up 0 bases, with 2 bases separating them. This CDR3 is 12 amino acids long. The CDR3 loop is CASSHSNQPQHF. The CDR3 bases are TGTGCCAGCAGCCATAGCAATCAGCCCCAGCATTTT.

This sequence joins TRBV7-8 and TRBJ1-5, with TRBD1 matching over 7 bases. Germline V gene data show CDR1 as SGHVS and CDR2 as FQNEAQ. The CDR3 runs 14 residues. V was clipped by 7 bases and J by 6 bases; unmatched bases: 9. The CDR3 region is CASNARTGVQPQHF. The CDR3, as DNA: TGTGCCAGCAACGCTAGGACAGGCGTTCAGCCCCAGCATTTT.

The chain couples TRBV19 to TRBJ1-2; D is unclear. V lost 5 bases to trimming and J lost 6 bases, with 16 bases between them. Germline V gene data show CDR1 as LNHDA and CDR2 as SQIVND (reference sequence). The CDR3 length is 14 residues. This CDR3 reads CASSDRPGGNGYTF. In DNA, the CDR3 is TGTGCCAGTAGTGATCGTCCCGGCGGGAATGGCTACACCTTC.